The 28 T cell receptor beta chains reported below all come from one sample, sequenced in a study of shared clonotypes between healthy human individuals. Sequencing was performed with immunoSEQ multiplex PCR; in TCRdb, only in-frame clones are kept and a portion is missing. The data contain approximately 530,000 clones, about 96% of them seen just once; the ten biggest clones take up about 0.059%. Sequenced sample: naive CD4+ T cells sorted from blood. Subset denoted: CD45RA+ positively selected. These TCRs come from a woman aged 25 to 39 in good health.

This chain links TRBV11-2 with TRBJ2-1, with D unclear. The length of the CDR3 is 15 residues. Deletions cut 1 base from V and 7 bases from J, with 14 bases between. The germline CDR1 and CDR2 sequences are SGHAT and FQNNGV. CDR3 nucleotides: TGTGCCAGCAGCTTAGTTCCCCCTAATTCTAATGAGCAGTTCTTC. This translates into CASSLVPPNSNEQFF. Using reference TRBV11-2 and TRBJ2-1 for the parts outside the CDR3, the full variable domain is EAGVAQSPRYKIIEKRQSVAFWCNPISGHATLYWYQQILGQGPKLLIQFQNNGVVDDSQLPKDRFSAERLKGVDSTLKIQPAKLEDSAVYLCASSLVPPNSNEQFFGPGTRLTVL.

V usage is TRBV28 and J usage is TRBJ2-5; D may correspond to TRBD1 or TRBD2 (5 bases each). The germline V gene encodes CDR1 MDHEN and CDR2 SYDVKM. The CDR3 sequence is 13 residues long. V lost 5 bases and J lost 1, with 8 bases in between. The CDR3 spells CASSRDLQETQYF. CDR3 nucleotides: TGTGCCAGCAGTCGGGACCTCCAAGAGACCCAGTACTTC.

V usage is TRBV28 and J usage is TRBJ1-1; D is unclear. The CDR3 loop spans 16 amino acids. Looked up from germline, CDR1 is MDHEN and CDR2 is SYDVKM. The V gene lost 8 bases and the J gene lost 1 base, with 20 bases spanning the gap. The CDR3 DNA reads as TGTGCCAGCTGTTCTGCTGCTACAAGCTCGAACACTGAAGCTTTCTTT. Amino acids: CASCSAATSSNTEAFF. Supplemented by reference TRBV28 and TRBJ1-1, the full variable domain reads DVKVTQSSRYLVKRTGEKVFLECVQDMDHENMFWYRQDPGLGLRLIYFSYDVKMKEKGDIPEGYSVSREKKERFSLILESASTNQTSMYLCASCSAATSSNTEAFFGQGTRLTVV.

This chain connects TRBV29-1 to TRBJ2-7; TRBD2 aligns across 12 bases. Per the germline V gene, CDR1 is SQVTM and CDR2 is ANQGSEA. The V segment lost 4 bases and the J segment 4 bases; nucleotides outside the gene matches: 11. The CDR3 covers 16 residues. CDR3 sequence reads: CSVAPRLAGVGYEQYF. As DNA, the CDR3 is TGCAGCGTTGCCCCGAGACTAGCGGGAGTTGGTTACGAGCAGTACTTC.

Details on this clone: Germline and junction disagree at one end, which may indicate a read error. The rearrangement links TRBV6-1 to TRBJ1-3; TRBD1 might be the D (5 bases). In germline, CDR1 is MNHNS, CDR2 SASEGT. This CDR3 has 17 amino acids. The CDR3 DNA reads TGTGCCAGCAGCGAAGCTGACAGAGCTATCTCTGGAAACACCATATATTTT. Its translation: CASSEADRAISGNTIYF.

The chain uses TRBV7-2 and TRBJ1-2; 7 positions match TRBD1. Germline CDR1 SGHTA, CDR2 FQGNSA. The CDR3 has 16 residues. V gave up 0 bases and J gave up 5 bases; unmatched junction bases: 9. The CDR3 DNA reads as TGTGCCAGCAGCTTAGCGCCCCGGGACAGACGTTATGGCTACACCTTC. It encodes CASSLAPRDRRYGYTF.

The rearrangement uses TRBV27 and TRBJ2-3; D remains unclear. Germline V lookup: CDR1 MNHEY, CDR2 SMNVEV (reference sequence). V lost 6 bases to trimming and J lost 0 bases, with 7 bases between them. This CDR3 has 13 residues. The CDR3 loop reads CASRRISTDTQYF. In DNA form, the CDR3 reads TGTGCCAGCAGGAGAATAAGCACAGATACGCAGTATTTT.

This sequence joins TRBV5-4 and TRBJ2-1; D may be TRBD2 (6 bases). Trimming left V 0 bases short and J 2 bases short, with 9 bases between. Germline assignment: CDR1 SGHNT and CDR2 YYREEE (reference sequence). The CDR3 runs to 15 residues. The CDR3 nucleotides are TGTGCCAGCAGCTTGGGGGGGGAAACCTACAATGAGCAGTTCTTC. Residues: CASSLGGETYNEQFF. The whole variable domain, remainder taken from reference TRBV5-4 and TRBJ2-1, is ETGVTQSPTHLIKTRGQQVTLRCSSQSGHNTVSWYQQALGQGPQFIFQYYREEENGRGNFPPRFSGLQFPNYSSELNVNALELDDSALYLCASSLGGETYNEQFFGPGTRLTVL.

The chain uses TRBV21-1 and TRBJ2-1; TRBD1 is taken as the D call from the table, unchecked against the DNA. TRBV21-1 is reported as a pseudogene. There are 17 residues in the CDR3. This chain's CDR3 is CASSKLGSGQGGYEQFF. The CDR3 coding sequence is TGTGCCAGCAGCAAACTCGGGTCGGGACAGGGGGGATATGAGCAGTTCTTC.

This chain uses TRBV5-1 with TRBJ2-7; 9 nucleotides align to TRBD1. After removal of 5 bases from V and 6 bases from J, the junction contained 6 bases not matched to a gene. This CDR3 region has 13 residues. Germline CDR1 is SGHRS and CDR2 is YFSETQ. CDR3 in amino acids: CASRRTGAGEQYF. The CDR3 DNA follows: TGCGCCAGCAGACGGACAGGGGCGGGCGAGCAGTACTTC.

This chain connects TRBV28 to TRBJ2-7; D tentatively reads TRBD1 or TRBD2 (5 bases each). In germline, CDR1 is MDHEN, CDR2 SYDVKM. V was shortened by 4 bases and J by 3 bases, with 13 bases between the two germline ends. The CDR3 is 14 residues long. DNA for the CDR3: TGTGCCAGCAGTTCAACCGGGACCAACTACGAGCAGTACTTC. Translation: CASSSTGTNYEQYF.

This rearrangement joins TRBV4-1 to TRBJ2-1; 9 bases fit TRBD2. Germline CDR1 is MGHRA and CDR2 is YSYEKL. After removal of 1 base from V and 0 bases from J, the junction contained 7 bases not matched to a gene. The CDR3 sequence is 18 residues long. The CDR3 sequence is CASSQAAGGFSSYNEQFF. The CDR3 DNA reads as TGCGCCAGCAGCCAAGCAGCGGGAGGCTTCAGCTCCTACAATGAGCAGTTCTTC.

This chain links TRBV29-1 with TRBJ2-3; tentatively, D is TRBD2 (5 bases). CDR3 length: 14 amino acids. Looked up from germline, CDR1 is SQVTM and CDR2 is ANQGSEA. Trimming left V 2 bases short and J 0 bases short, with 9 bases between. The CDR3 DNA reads TGCAGCGTTGAAACGGGGTTTAGCACAGATACGCAGTATTTT. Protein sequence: CSVETGFSTDTQYF.

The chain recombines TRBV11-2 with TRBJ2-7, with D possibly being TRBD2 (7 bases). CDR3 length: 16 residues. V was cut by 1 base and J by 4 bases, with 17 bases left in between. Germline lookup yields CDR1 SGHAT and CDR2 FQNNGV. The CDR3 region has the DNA TGTGCCAGCAGCTTAGGGGGCGGGGGCATCAGTTACGAGCAGTACTTC. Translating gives CASSLGGGGISYEQYF.

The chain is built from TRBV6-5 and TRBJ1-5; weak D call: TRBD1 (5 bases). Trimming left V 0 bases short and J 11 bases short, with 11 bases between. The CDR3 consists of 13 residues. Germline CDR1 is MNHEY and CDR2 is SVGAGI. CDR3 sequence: CASSYSEGQAQHF. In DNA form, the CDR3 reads TGTGCCAGCAGTTACTCGGAGGGGCAGGCCCAGCATTTT.

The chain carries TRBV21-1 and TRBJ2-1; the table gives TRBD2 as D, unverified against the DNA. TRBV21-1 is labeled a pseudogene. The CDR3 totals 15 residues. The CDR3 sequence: CASSKSASTNNEQFF. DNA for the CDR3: TGTGCCAGCAGCAAATCAGCGAGCACAAACAATGAGCAGTTCTTC.

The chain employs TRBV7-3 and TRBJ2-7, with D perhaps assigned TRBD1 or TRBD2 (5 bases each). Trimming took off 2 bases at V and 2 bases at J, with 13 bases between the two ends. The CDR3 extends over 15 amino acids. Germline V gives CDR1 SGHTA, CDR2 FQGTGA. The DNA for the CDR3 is TGTGCCAGCAGCTTAGGGGCTAGAGGGGCCTACGAGCAGTACTTC. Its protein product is CASSLGARGAYEQYF.

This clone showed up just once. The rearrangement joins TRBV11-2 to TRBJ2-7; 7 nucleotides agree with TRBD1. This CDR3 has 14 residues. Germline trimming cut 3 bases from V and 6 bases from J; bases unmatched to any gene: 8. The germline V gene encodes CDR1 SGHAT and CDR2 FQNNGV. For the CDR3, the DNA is TGTGCCAGCAGCTTTTCCGGGACAGCCTTCGAGCAGTACTTC. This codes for CASSFSGTAFEQYF.

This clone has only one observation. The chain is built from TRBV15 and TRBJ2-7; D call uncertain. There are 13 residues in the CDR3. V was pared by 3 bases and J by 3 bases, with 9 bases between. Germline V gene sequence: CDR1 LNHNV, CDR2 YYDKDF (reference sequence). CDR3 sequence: CATSSDESYEQYF. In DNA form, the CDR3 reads TGTGCCACCAGCAGTGATGAAAGCTACGAGCAGTACTTC.

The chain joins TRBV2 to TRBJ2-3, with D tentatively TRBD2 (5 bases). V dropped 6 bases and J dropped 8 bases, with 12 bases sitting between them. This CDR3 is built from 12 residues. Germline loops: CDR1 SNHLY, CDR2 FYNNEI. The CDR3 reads CASRTNGGTQYF. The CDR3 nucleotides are TGTGCCAGCAGAACTAACGGAGGTACGCAGTATTTT.

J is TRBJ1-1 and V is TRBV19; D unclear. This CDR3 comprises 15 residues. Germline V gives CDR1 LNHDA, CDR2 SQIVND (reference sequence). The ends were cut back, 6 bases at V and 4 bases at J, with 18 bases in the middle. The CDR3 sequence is CASRHLDGRATEAFF. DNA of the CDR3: TGTGCCAGTAGGCACTTGGACGGTCGTGCCACTGAAGCTTTCTTT.

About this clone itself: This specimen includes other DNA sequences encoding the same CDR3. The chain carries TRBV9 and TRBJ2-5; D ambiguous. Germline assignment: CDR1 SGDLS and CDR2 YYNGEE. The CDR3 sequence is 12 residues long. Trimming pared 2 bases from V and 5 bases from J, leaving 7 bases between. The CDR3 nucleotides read TGTGCCAGCAGCGTGGGTGGGGAGACCCAGTACTTC. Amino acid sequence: CASSVGGETQYF.

This CDR3 reads CASSSSGYNEKLFF. CDR3 nucleotides: TGTGCCAGCAGTTCCTCGGGTTATAATGAAAAACTGTTTTTT. This chain joins TRBV28 and TRBJ1-4, with D hard to call. The CDR3 totals 14 residues. V was trimmed by 4 bases and J by 4 bases, leaving 10 bases between them. Germline V CDR1 and CDR2: MDHEN, SYDVKM.

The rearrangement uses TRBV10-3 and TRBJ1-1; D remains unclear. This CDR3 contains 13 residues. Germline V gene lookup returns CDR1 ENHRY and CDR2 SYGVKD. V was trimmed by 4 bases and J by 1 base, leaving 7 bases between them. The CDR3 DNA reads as TGTGCCATCAGTGCTCGGGGGAACACTGAAGCTTTCTTT. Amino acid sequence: CAISARGNTEAFF.

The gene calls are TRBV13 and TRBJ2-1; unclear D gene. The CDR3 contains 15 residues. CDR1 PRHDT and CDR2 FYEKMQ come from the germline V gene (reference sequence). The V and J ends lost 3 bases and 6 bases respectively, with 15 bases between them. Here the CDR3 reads CASSFREEVGNEQFF. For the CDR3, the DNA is TGTGCCAGCAGCTTTAGGGAAGAGGTGGGCAATGAGCAGTTCTTC.

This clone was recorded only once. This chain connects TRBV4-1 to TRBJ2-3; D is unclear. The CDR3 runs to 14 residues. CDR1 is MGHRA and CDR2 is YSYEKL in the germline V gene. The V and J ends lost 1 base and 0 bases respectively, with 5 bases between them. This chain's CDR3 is CASSQVQSTDTQYF. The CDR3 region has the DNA TGCGCCAGCAGCCAAGTACAGAGCACAGATACGCAGTATTTT.

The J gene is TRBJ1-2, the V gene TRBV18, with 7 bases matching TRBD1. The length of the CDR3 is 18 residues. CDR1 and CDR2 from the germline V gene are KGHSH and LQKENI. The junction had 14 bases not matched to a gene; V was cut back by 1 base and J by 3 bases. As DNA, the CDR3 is TGTGCCAGCTCACCACAGCCTTTGACAGGGAATAGTTACTATGGCTACACCTTC. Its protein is CASSPQPLTGNSYYGYTF.

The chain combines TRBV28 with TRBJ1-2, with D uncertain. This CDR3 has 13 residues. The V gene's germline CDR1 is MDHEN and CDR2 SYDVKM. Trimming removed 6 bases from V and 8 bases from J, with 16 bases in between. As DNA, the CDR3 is TGTGCCAGCAGCCACGACACCGTTTACGGCTACACCTTC. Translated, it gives CASSHDTVYGYTF.